These 19 T cell receptor beta chains were all obtained from the same sample, sequenced in a study of technical replicates of blood from several donors. Assay: immunoSEQ multiplex PCR; the TCRdb copy retains only in-frame clones and omits some. The sample has roughly 100,000 clones, approximately 95% seen once. The sequenced material came from T cells isolated from PBMCs. All receptors come from a human donor in good health.

V is TRBV5-1 and J is TRBJ1-2, with TRBD1 identical over 8 bases. Losses at the gene ends were 4 bases for V and 3 bases for J; bases not matched to a gene: 14. CDR1 SGHRS and CDR2 YFSETQ come from the germline V gene. This CDR3 contains 17 residues. The CDR3 protein is CASSPLEPGGTYYGYTF. CDR3 in DNA: TGCGCCAGCAGCCCGCTGGAACCAGGGGGCACATACTATGGCTACACCTTC. Drawing the rest from reference TRBV5-1 and TRBJ1-2, the complete variable domain is KAGVTQTPRYLIKTRGQQVTLSCSPISGHRSVSWYQQTPGQGLQFLFEYFSETQRNKGNFPGRFSGRQFSNSRSEMNVSTLELGDSALYLCASSPLEPGGTYYGYTFGSGTRLTVV.

The chain joins TRBV2 to TRBJ2-7, with unresolved D. Germline V gene data show CDR1 as SNHLY and CDR2 as FYNNEI. The CDR3 sequence is 11 residues long. The V end was cut by 7 bases, the J end by 2 bases, with 6 bases between. DNA for the CDR3: TGTGCCAGCACCCCTACCTACGAGCAGTACTTC. Residues: CASTPTYEQYF.

The sample holds a few counts of this clone. The chain couples TRBV5-1 to TRBJ1-1; D not certain. Trimming took 3 bases from V and 5 from J, leaving 11 bases between them. CDR3 length: 13 amino acids. The V gene's germline CDR1 is SGHRS and CDR2 YFSETQ. This chain's CDR3 is CASSYGEETEAFF. The DNA of the CDR3 is TGCGCCAGCAGCTATGGGGAGGAGACTGAAGCTTTCTTT.

The CDR3 DNA reads TGCGCCAGCAGCCAGAGGGGTGACAGGCCGTTTGGAGATACGCAGTATTTT. Encoded protein: CASSQRGDRPFGDTQYF. This chain links TRBV4-1 with TRBJ2-3; D is perhaps TRBD1 (6 bases). The CDR3 spans 17 residues. The V gene lost 3 bases and the J gene lost 5 bases, with 21 bases spanning the gap. Per the germline V gene, CDR1 is MGHRA and CDR2 is YSYEKL.

The rearrangement links TRBV7-6 to TRBJ2-2; D unresolved. This CDR3 is built from 14 residues. Deletions cut 4 bases from V and 2 bases from J, with 8 bases between. Germline V gene lookup returns CDR1 SGHVS and CDR2 FNYEAQ. For the CDR3, the DNA is TGTGCCAGCAGCTACAATGCAAACACCGGGGAGCTGTTTTTT. Translating gives CASSYNANTGELFF.

Of note for this clone: The same CDR3 also results from other DNA sequences found in this sample. The chain uses TRBV19 and TRBJ2-5; D possibly corresponds to TRBD1 (5 bases). Germline V lookup: CDR1 LNHDA, CDR2 SQIVND (reference sequence). This CDR3 spans 13 amino acids. Trimming took off 3 bases at V and 1 base at J, with 6 bases between the two ends. Here the CDR3 reads CASSIRGQETQYF. In DNA, the CDR3 is TGTGCCAGTAGTATTAGGGGCCAAGAGACCCAGTACTTC.

The chain uses TRBV2 and TRBJ2-3; 8 positions agree with TRBD2. This CDR3 is 15 amino acids long. V shed 3 bases, J shed 2 bases, and the junction held 4 bases outside the gene matches. Germline CDR1 and CDR2: SNHLY and FYNNEI. CDR3 coding DNA: TGTGCCAGCAGTGAGGGCGGGGGGCACACAGATACGCAGTATTTT. This gives the protein CASSEGGGHTDTQYF. Full variable domain (rest looked up from reference TRBV2 and TRBJ2-3): EPEVTQTPSHQVTQMGQEVILRCVPISNHLYFYWYRQILGQKVEFLVSFYNNEISEKSEIFDDQFSVERPDGSNFTLKIRSTKLEDSAMYFCASSEGGGHTDTQYFGPGTRLTVL.

This clone was observed once. CDR3 sequence reads: CASSQMDFGFITGELFF. The CDR3 region has the DNA TGCGCCAGCAGCCAAATGGACTTTGGGTTTATTACCGGGGAGCTGTTTTTT. The V call is TRBV4-1, the J call TRBJ2-2; the D gene is possibly TRBD2 (5 bases). V was clipped by 2 bases and J by 5 bases, with 18 bases between them. Germline values: CDR1 MGHRA, CDR2 YSYEKL. The CDR3 length is 17 residues.

The CDR3 sequence is CASSEAPYGYTF. The CDR3 nucleotides are TGTGCCAGCAGTGAAGCGCCTTATGGCTACACCTTC. The chain carries TRBV28 and TRBJ1-2; D ambiguous. CDR1 MDHEN and CDR2 SYDVKM come from the germline V gene. This CDR3 is built from 12 residues. Trimming pared 5 bases from V and 5 bases from J, leaving 9 bases between.

The chain couples TRBV29-1 to TRBJ2-7; 8 positions match TRBD1. After removal of 1 base from V and 3 bases from J, the junction contained 5 bases not matched to a gene. The CDR3 totals 14 residues. Germline V CDR1 and CDR2: SQVTM, ANQGSEA. CDR3 DNA: TGCAGCGTTGAAGCTCCGGGACAGGACTACGAGCAGTACTTC. Translated: CSVEAPGQDYEQYF.

The chain has TRBV5-6 and TRBJ2-7, with 7 bases aligning to TRBD1. Per germline, CDR1 SGHDT and CDR2 YYEEEE. The CDR3 totals 14 residues. V was pared by 4 bases and J by 3 bases, with 7 bases of the junction left unmatched. Here the CDR3 DNA reads TGTGCCAGCAGCGCCGGGACAGTACTCTACGAGCAGTACTTC. Translating gives CASSAGTVLYEQYF.

The chain recombines TRBV19 with TRBJ1-4; D not resolved. Per germline, CDR1 LNHDA and CDR2 SQIVND (reference sequence). The ends were cut back, 7 bases at V and 6 bases at J, with 12 bases in the middle. The CDR3 contains 13 residues. DNA for the CDR3: TGTGCCAGTAATCGGCAGGAATATGAAAAACTGTTTTTT. Protein: CASNRQEYEKLFF. Filled out from reference TRBV19 and TRBJ1-4, the complete variable domain reads DGGITQSPKYLFRKEGQNVTLSCEQNLNHDAMYWYRQDPGQGLRLIYYSQIVNDFQKGDIAEGYSVSREKKESFPLTVTSAQKNPTAFYLCASNRQEYEKLFFGSGTQLSVL.

The chain couples TRBV5-4 to TRBJ1-4, with 11 nucleotides matching TRBD1. CDR1 is SGHNT, CDR2 YYREEE, per germline (reference sequence). Trimming at V came to 4 bases and at J to 4 bases, leaving 6 bases not matched to a gene. This CDR3 has 16 residues. The CDR3 nucleotides read TGTGCCAGCAGCCTCGGACAGGGGGCAAGTAATGAAAAACTGTTTTTT. Translated: CASSLGQGASNEKLFF.

The chain is built from TRBV11-3 and TRBJ2-5; 7 positions match TRBD1. CDR1 is SGHNT and CDR2 is YENEEA in the germline V gene. The CDR3 covers 13 residues. The trim removed 4 bases at V and 5 bases at J, leaving 4 bases unmatched. CDR3 residues: CASSSTGWETQYF. The CDR3 DNA reads TGTGCCAGCAGCTCGACAGGGTGGGAGACCCAGTACTTC.

The chain has TRBV7-9 and TRBJ2-7; 8 bases match TRBD1. V gave up 5 bases and J gave up 5 bases; unmatched junction bases: 8. Germline loops: CDR1 SEHNR, CDR2 FQNEAQ (reference sequence). The CDR3 has 14 residues. The CDR3 spells CASSPGQGAHEQYF. The CDR3 coding sequence is TGTGCCAGCAGCCCCGGGCAGGGGGCTCACGAGCAGTACTTC.

The chain joins TRBV19 to TRBJ2-1; D may be TRBD1 (5 bases). The CDR3 has 15 residues. Germline V CDR1 and CDR2: LNHDA, SQIVND (reference sequence). Trimming took 7 bases from V and 4 from J, leaving 17 bases between them. DNA for the CDR3: TGTGCCAGTACCCCCCGAGGCCAGGGTTACAATGAGCAGTTCTTC. It specifies CASTPRGQGYNEQFF.

The chain employs TRBV9 and TRBJ1-1; maybe TRBD1 (6 bases). V lost 3 bases and J 10 bases, leaving 16 bases between the germline ends. Germline-derived CDR1 and CDR2 are SGDLS and YYNGEE. The CDR3 sequence is 13 residues long. In nucleotides, the CDR3 is TGTGCCAGCAGCGCAATCTTGCAGGGGCCAGCTTTCTTT. It codes for CASSAILQGPAFF.

The chain joins TRBV28 to TRBJ2-5; perhaps TRBD1 as D (6 bases). V shed 5 bases and J shed 4 bases, with 17 bases lying between them. CDR1 is MDHEN and CDR2 is SYDVKM in the germline V gene. This CDR3 is built from 15 residues. The CDR3 DNA sequence: TGTGCCAGCAGTCCCCACCTGGGCAGGGGAGAGACCCAGTACTTC. Translation gives CASSPHLGRGETQYF. Drawing the rest from reference TRBV28 and TRBJ2-5, the complete variable domain is DVKVTQSSRYLVKRTGEKVFLECVQDMDHENMFWYRQDPGLGLRLIYFSYDVKMKEKGDIPEGYSVSREKKERFSLILESASTNQTSMYLCASSPHLGRGETQYFGPGTRLLVL.

This clone has just one count. The V and J genes are TRBV4-2 and TRBJ2-7; 9 nucleotides align to TRBD1. This CDR3 spans 15 amino acids. Germline V gene lookup returns CDR1 LGHNA and CDR2 YNFKEQ. The junction had 10 bases not matched to a gene; V was cut back by 1 base and J by 9 bases. This chain's CDR3 is CASSQASGQGKVQYF. DNA for the CDR3: TGTGCCAGCAGCCAAGCGTCGGGACAGGGCAAAGTGCAGTACTTC.